These 9 T cell receptor beta chains were sequenced from one sample in a study of identical twins. TCRdb re-derived calls from the 5' RACE reads in MiXCR, one entry per CDR3 protein. The repertoire includes under 300,000 distinct CDR3 sequences, around 8.3% of them detected once, and around 3% sits in the top ten. The same data also went into a second study, on yellow fever vaccine responses in identical twins.

Sequencing was carried out using CD8+ T cells sorted from blood. These receptors all come from a woman aged 18-29 years in good health.

The genes are TRBV6-5 and TRBJ1-5; D is ambiguous. The CDR3 is made up of 16 amino acids. V lost 2 bases and J lost 2, with 13 bases in between. Germline-derived CDR1 and CDR2 are MNHEY and SVGAGI. CDR3 residues: CASSYTSGTGNQPQHF. The CDR3 DNA reads TGTGCCAGCAGTTACACGTCCGGAACAGGCAATCAGCCCCAGCATTTT.

This clonotype appeared many times. The rearrangement joins TRBV6-1 to TRBJ2-1; 10 bases match TRBD2. From germline, CDR1 is MNHNS and CDR2 SASEGT. Trimming took 6 bases from V and 7 from J; bases not matched to a gene: 12. CDR3 length: 16 amino acids. CDR3 bases: TGTGCCAGCAGCCTCTGGGCTAGCGGGAGTTGGAATGAGCAGTTCTTC. The encoded protein is CASSLWASGSWNEQFF.

There are many counts of this clonotype. V and J are TRBV7-9 and TRBJ2-7; TRBD1 aligns across 9 bases. V shed 4 bases, J shed 2 bases, and the junction held 3 bases outside the gene matches. Looked up from germline, CDR1 is SEHNR and CDR2 is FQNEAQ (reference sequence). The CDR3 runs to 14 residues. CDR3 in amino acids: CASSSGQGPYEQYF. Written as DNA, the CDR3 is TGTGCCAGCAGCTCAGGACAGGGGCCCTACGAGCAGTACTTC. Variable domain in full (rest from reference TRBV7-9 and TRBJ2-7): DTGVSQNPRHKITKRGQNVTFRCDPISEHNRLYWYRQTLGQGPEFLTYFQNEAQLEKSRLLSDRFSAERPKGSFSTLEIQRTEQGDSAMYLCASSSGQGPYEQYFGPGTRLTVT.

Ten or more counts support this clonotype. This chain connects TRBV27 to TRBJ2-7, with 9 bases fitting TRBD1. There are 14 residues in the CDR3. Per the germline V gene, CDR1 is MNHEY and CDR2 is SMNVEV (reference sequence). Germline trimming cut 5 bases from V and 4 bases from J; bases unmatched to any gene: 6. As DNA, the CDR3 is TGTGCCAGCAGTGCTCGGGACAGGGCGTACGAGCAGTACTTC. Translation: CASSARDRAYEQYF.

This clonotype was counted at least ten times. The chain carries TRBV28 and TRBJ2-1; 14 bases match TRBD2. J lost 6 bases, V lost 6 bases, and 7 bases had no gene match. CDR1 and CDR2 from the germline V gene are MDHEN and SYDVKM. The CDR3 spans 16 residues. CDR3 coding DNA: TGTGCCAGCAGGATGGGACTAGCGGGAGCAGGCAATGAGCAGTTCTTC. Translated: CASRMGLAGAGNEQFF. The whole variable domain, filled in from reference TRBV28 and TRBJ2-1, reads DVKVTQSSRYLVKRTGEKVFLECVQDMDHENMFWYRQDPGLGLRLIYFSYDVKMKEKGDIPEGYSVSREKKERFSLILESASTNQTSMYLCASRMGLAGAGNEQFFGPGTRLTVL.

This clonotype has only a few counts. The V gene is TRBV27, the J gene TRBJ2-3, with 7 bases that match TRBD2. The CDR3 consists of 13 residues. The V gene end was trimmed by 10 bases and the J gene end by 3 bases; junction bases not matched to a gene: 7. Germline V CDR1 and CDR2: MNHEY, SMNVEV (reference sequence). The CDR3: CATRGLGTDTQYF. CDR3 DNA sequence: TGTGCCACCCGCGGACTAGGAACAGATACGCAGTATTTT.

This clonotype was detected only a few times. CDR3 protein: CASSLEIYRGGGVQDTQYF. The DNA for the CDR3 is TGCGCCAGCAGCTTGGAAATTTACAGGGGAGGGGGGGTCCAAGATACGCAGTATTTT. The chain joins TRBV5-1 to TRBJ2-3; TRBD1 or TRBD2 may be the D gene (7 bases each). The CDR3 extends over 19 amino acids. Germline V gene sequence: CDR1 SGHRS, CDR2 YFSETQ. Trimming cost V 0 bases and J 5 bases, with 25 bases left between them.

Ten or more counts support this clonotype. This chain joins TRBV29-1 and TRBJ2-1; a weak D match, TRBD1 (5 bases). The CDR3 covers 16 residues. Germline CDR1 is SQVTM and CDR2 is ANQGSEA. V lost 1 base to trimming and J lost 1 base, with 14 bases between them. The CDR3 region has the DNA TGCAGCGTTGAAGGGGGCAGTTGGGTTTCCTACAATGAGCAGTTCTTC. Translation gives CSVEGGSWVSYNEQFF.

This clonotype has at least ten counts. The chain is built from TRBV12-3 or TRBV12-4 and TRBJ2-7; maybe TRBD1 (5 bases). Trimming removed 2 bases at V and 2 bases at J, with 13 bases between. The CDR3 totals 15 residues. CDR3 coding DNA: TGTGCCAGCAGTTTACCAGGGTCTGAAACCTACGAGCAGTACTTC. This sequence encodes CASSLPGSETYEQYF.